A single sample is the source of the 5 T cell receptor beta chains below, sequenced in a study of OX40 agonist ivuxolimab in advanced cancers. The table came from immunoSEQ multiplex PCR; TCRdb's copy has only in-frame clones and leaves some out. This sample has about 22,000 clones, with about four fifths found just once. The starting material was CD4+ or CD8+ T cells sorted from blood, obtained in a trial of the OX40 agonist ivuxolimab. The receptors derive from an adult with an advanced solid tumor such as melanoma, head and neck, liver or kidney cancer.

This clone was recorded once. This rearrangement joins TRBV19 to TRBJ1-1; possibly TRBD1 for D (5 bases). The CDR3 contains 17 residues. CDR1 is LNHDA and CDR2 is SQIVND in the germline V gene (reference sequence). V was clipped by 1 base and J by 4 bases, with 19 bases between them. Here the CDR3 DNA reads TGTGCCAGTAGTATAGGCTTTGGGGAGGGGTTGATCACTGAAGCTTTCTTT. Translating gives CASSIGFGEGLITEAFF.

The V gene is TRBV27, the J gene TRBJ1-1, with TRBD1 matching 8 bases. V lost 3 bases, J lost 2 bases, and 5 bases stayed unmatched. The CDR3 sequence is 15 residues long. Germline V gene sequence: CDR1 MNHEY, CDR2 SMNVEV (reference sequence). The CDR3 is CASSFSGQGNTEAFF. The DNA for the CDR3 is TGTGCCAGCAGTTTTTCCGGACAGGGAAACACTGAAGCTTTCTTT.

The table lists this clone with a few counts. The rearrangement uses TRBV2 and TRBJ1-2; weak D call: TRBD1 (5 bases). In germline, CDR1 is SNHLY, CDR2 FYNNEI. V gave up 8 bases and J gave up 4 bases, with 8 bases separating them. The CDR3 is 11 amino acids. In DNA form, the CDR3 reads TGTGCCAGCGGGGGGGGCTATGGCTACACCTTC. Amino acid sequence: CASGGGYGYTF.

The V and J genes are TRBV7-9 and TRBJ1-2; D is unclear. The germline CDR1 and CDR2 sequences are SEHNR and FQNEAQ (reference sequence). This CDR3 region has 15 residues. The germline V and J ends were trimmed by 1 base and 4 bases, with 13 bases remaining between them. For the CDR3, the DNA is TGTGCCAGCAGCTTAGGTCGGAGCCCTAGCTATGGCTACACCTTC. Amino acids: CASSLGRSPSYGYTF.

The chain employs TRBV4-2 and TRBJ2-5; TRBD2 is a possible D gene (7 bases). CDR1 and CDR2 from the germline V gene are LGHNA and YNFKEQ. V dropped 3 bases and J dropped 5 bases, with 19 bases sitting between them. The CDR3 is 16 amino acids. CDR3 in amino acids: CASSQSGGANWETQYF. The CDR3 DNA reads TGTGCCAGCAGCCAGTCTGGGGGGGCCAATTGGGAGACCCAGTACTTC.